Shown below are 11 T cell receptor beta chains from a single sample sequenced in a study of T cells in Graves' hyperthyroidism and ophthalmopathy. TCR beta CDR3 regions were amplified from RNA transcripts. Carried out on the TCR CDR3, a first-round RT-PCR used the HTBI primer set. TCRdb reanalysed the multiplex PCR reads using MiXCR and keeps one entry per CDR3 protein. This table holds fewer than 600,000 distinct CDR3 sequences, around 13% found once. Sequences were obtained from blood. The source is a woman in her forties with Graves' hyperthyroidism.

This clonotype was observed many times. V and J are TRBV5-1 and TRBJ2-1; 8 nucleotides match TRBD2. Trimming at V came to 7 bases and at J to 5 bases, leaving 8 bases not matched to a gene. The CDR3 spans 14 residues. Germline V gene sequence: CDR1 SGHRS, CDR2 YFSETQ. The CDR3 protein is CASLPGGPNNEQFF. CDR3 in DNA: TGCGCCAGCCTCCCGGGAGGGCCTAACAATGAGCAGTTCTTC.

This sequence joins TRBV20-1 and TRBJ2-7; 9 nucleotides align to TRBD1. V trimming: 5 bases; J trimming: 3 bases; junction bases outside the gene matches: 17. The CDR3 consists of 17 residues. Germline assignment: CDR1 DFQATT and CDR2 SNEGSKA (reference sequence). CDR3 residues: CSAERRDRVQIYYEQYF. CDR3 DNA sequence: TGCAGTGCTGAGCGCCGGGACAGGGTCCAGATTTACTACGAGCAGTACTTC.

This clonotype was observed at least ten times. The CDR3 region is CASRSNEPGGSYNEQFF. The CDR3 DNA follows: TGTGCCAGCAGATCCAACGAACCAGGGGGCTCCTACAATGAGCAGTTCTTC. The chain joins TRBV12-3 or TRBV12-4 to TRBJ2-1; 7 bases fit TRBD1. The CDR3 length is 17 residues. The trim removed 6 bases at V and 0 bases at J, leaving 11 bases unmatched.

This clonotype was found many times. This chain joins TRBV5-1 and TRBJ2-5; 10 positions agree with TRBD1. Germline-derived CDR1 and CDR2 are SGHRS and YFSETQ. Trimming took 4 bases from V and 5 from J; bases not matched to a gene: 11. The CDR3 runs 16 residues. The CDR3, as DNA: TGCGCCAGCAGCCCACAGGGACAGGGGTCGGGGGAGACCCAGTACTTC. Translating gives CASSPQGQGSGETQYF. Together with reference TRBV5-1 and TRBJ2-5, the CDR3 gives the full variable domain: KAGVTQTPRYLIKTRGQQVTLSCSPISGHRSVSWYQQTPGQGLQFLFEYFSETQRNKGNFPGRFSGRQFSNSRSEMNVSTLELGDSALYLCASSPQGQGSGETQYFGPGTRLLVL.

In regard to this clonotype: One end of the junction is discordant with germline, which a read error may explain. The chain carries TRBV28 and TRBJ2-2; D is perhaps TRBD2 (6 bases). The CDR3 covers 12 residues. The germline V gene encodes CDR1 MDHEN and CDR2 SYDVKM. The CDR3 here is CASSASAGGLFF. The CDR3 DNA follows: TGTGCCAGCAGTGCCTCAGCCGGGGGGCTGTTTTTT.

A single count supports this clonotype. The chain carries TRBV18 and TRBJ1-2; 7 bases line up with TRBD1. CDR3 size: 16 residues. CDR1 and CDR2 (germline): KGHSH, LQKENI. With V trimmed by 0 bases and J by 4 bases, 8 bases remained unmatched. The CDR3 spells CASSPPTGQTPYGYTF. The DNA for the CDR3 is TGTGCCAGCTCACCACCGACGGGACAGACCCCCTATGGCTACACCTTC.

This clonotype was seen ten or more times. The chain is built from TRBV28 and TRBJ2-3; 7 nucleotides align to TRBD2. Germline-derived CDR1 and CDR2 are MDHEN and SYDVKM. Germline trimming cut 2 bases from V and 3 bases from J; bases unmatched to any gene: 5. The CDR3 is 15 amino acids. The CDR3 DNA reads TGTGCCAGCAGTTTAGGCGGGAGAATGACAGATACGCAGTATTTT. As protein: CASSLGGRMTDTQYF.

This clonotype appeared a few times. The chain couples TRBV12-3 or TRBV12-4 to TRBJ2-1; 8 positions match TRBD2. The CDR3 sequence is 18 residues long. With V trimmed by 4 bases and J by 0 bases, 11 bases remained unmatched. Here the CDR3 reads CASSYAGLGSSSYNEQFF. CDR3 nucleotide sequence: TGTGCCAGCAGTTACGCGGGACTAGGGTCGAGCTCCTACAATGAGCAGTTCTTC.

This sequence joins TRBV5-1 and TRBJ1-1; 9 bases are shared with TRBD1. V gave up 4 bases and J gave up 11 bases; unmatched junction bases: 15. This CDR3 has 15 amino acids. CDR1 SGHRS and CDR2 YFSETQ come from the germline V gene. CDR3 sequence: CASSKGDRVDLMAFF. The CDR3 DNA sequence: TGCGCCAGCAGCAAAGGGGACAGGGTTGATTTGATGGCTTTCTTT.

This clonotype was detected a few times. The V call is TRBV9, the J call TRBJ2-2, with D unresolved. Germline loops: CDR1 SGDLS, CDR2 YYNGEE. The CDR3 extends over 15 amino acids. With 0 bases removed from V and 3 bases from J, the gap between germline ends came to 9 bases. CDR3 in amino acids: CASSVDPDDTGELFF. CDR3 bases: TGTGCCAGCAGCGTAGATCCCGACGACACCGGGGAGCTGTTTTTT.

This clonotype was observed a few times. The CDR3 loop is CASSFERNSYEQYF. DNA for the CDR3: TGTGCCAGCAGCTTTGAGCGGAACTCCTACGAGCAGTACTTC. This rearrangement joins TRBV7-2 to TRBJ2-7, with a possible D match to TRBD2 (5 bases). CDR3 size: 14 residues. Germline CDR1 SGHTA, CDR2 FQGNSA. The V and J ends lost 3 bases and 0 bases respectively, with 9 bases between them.